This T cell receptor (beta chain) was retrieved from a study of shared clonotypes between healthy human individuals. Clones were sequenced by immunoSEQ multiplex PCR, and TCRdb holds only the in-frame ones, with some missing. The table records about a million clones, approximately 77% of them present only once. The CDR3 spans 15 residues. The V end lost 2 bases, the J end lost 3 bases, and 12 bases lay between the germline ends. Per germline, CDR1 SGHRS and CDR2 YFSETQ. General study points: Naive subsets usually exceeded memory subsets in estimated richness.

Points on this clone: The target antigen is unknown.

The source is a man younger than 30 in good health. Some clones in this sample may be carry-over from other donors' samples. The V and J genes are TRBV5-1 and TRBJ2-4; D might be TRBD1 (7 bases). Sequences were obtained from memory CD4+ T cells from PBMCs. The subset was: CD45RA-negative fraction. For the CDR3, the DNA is TGCGCCAGCAGCTTAGGGACAGCGGGCAAAAACATTCAGTACTTC. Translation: CASSLGTAGKNIQYF.